The rows below give T cell receptor beta chains drawn from one sample of a study of blood T cell repertoires in COVID-19. Using immunoSEQ multiplex PCR, the repertoire was profiled, and TCRdb retains in-frame clones only, with some absent. The data show nearly 350,000 clones, with around 83% seen just once and approximately 3.1% held by the top ten. Sequenced material: peripheral blood. Receptors originate from a man aged 25 to 40 with active or convalescent COVID-19. The CDR3 runs from the conserved cysteine through the conserved F or W. Each record gives: clone size, D gene, V gene, CDR3 protein. The D gene is left open where the match is weak. A clone size is listed for some rows: how often the clone was seen (once, few, many), or a class if it is expanded.

.	.	TRBV10-3	CAISDLRDSGNTIYF
.	.	TRBV19	CASSEGSTEAFF
.	.	TRBV19	CASSIDGGIDGYTF
.	TRBD1	TRBV19	CASSSPTGLAEETQYF
.	TRBD1	TRBV6-6	CASSTGTVLAQHF
.	TRBD1	TRBV19	CASSTGTANTGELFF
.	TRBD2	TRBV7-2	CASSTRTSGGNEQFF
.	TRBD1	TRBV7-8	CASSPYGTGYPLTTGELFF
.	TRBD2	TRBV6-5	CASSYSSGGEETQYF
.	TRBD1	TRBV5-1	CASSTGQGLYEQYF
.	TRBD1	TRBV6-5	CASSWTGNTEAFF
.	TRBD2	TRBV5-1	CASSLGNSGRTDTQYF
.	.	TRBV9	CASSVTGSPYEQYF
.	.	TRBV29-1	CSVGASSYEQYF
.	TRBD2	TRBV7-7	CASSWGLAGGNEQFF
.	.	TRBV7-8	CASSVRAQGRDTEAFF
.	TRBD1	TRBV9	CASSVTGANYEQYF
once	.	TRBV28	CASRPLGWSVNTEAFF
.	TRBD1	TRBV7-9	CASSTGVAGNTIYF
.	TRBD1	TRBV18	CASSRGTAANTGELFF
.	.	TRBV27	CASSLLTSTEAFF
.	.	TRBV7-2	CASSWFRGSGNTIYF
.	TRBD1	TRBV27	CASNRQGAGSYNEQFF
.	TRBD2	TRBV3-1/TRBV3-2	CASSQDTPPAGYGYEQYF
.	TRBD1	TRBV5-1	CASSFWAGGTEAFF
.	TRBD1	TRBV11-3	CASSTTRGTEAFF
.	TRBD1	TRBV18	CASSPWDRGPYNEQFF
once	.	TRBV30	CAWSVLGGGYGYTF
.	.	TRBV2	CASSEGAPDLGEKLFF
.	.	TRBV4-3	CASSQAGGDSPSLSTEAFF
.	.	TRBV10-3	CAISGAGTSATEAFF
few	.	TRBV6-6	CASSFDRDFAYEQYF
few	.	TRBV28	CASRPYRVATEAFF
once	TRBD2	TRBV4-3	CASSQDLSGGATGELFF
.	TRBD1	TRBV5-1	CASSTDRASSYEQYF
.	.	TRBV7-2	CASSLLGSSYEQYF
.	TRBD2	TRBV7-3	CASSLLGGSSYNEQFF
.	.	TRBV19	CASHDRRYNEQFF
.	TRBD1	TRBV5-6	CASSPGGQGETQYF
.	.	TRBV3-1/TRBV3-2	CASRVGRHSNQPQHF
.	.	TRBV2	CASSLEGHTDTQYF
.	TRBD2	TRBV7-2	CASSLGQRGSSYEQYF
few	TRBD2	TRBV6-2/TRBV6-3	CASSYSYLAGIEFF
.	TRBD2	TRBV20-1	CSASGRGGHSYEQYF
.	.	TRBV11-1	CASSFVHNSPLHF
.	.	TRBV30	CASTGHYNSPLHF
.	.	TRBV5-6	CASSGGATNEKLFF